The 16 T cell receptor beta chains below were found in one sample sequenced in a study of T cells after yellow fever vaccination. Each CDR3 protein gets one entry after TCRdb re-called the 5' RACE reads with MiXCR. The repertoire consists of a few hundred thousand distinct CDR3 sequences, with around 4.9% occurring once and the leading ten covering 2.5% to 4%. The source was CD4+ T cells sorted from PBMCs, collected on the day of the yellow fever booster vaccination. The origin of the receptors is a man aged 18 to 35 who received the YFV17D yellow fever vaccine.

This chain joins TRBV20-1 and TRBJ2-2, with 7 bases identical to TRBD2. The CDR3 is 15 amino acids. The V segment lost 4 bases and the J segment 7 bases; nucleotides outside the gene matches: 12. Per germline, CDR1 DFQATT and CDR2 SNEGSKA (reference sequence). The CDR3 region is CSATRDYFKGGELFF. In DNA, the CDR3 is TGCAGTGCTACCCGGGACTACTTTAAAGGCGGGGAGCTGTTTTTT.

The sample holds many counts of this clonotype. This chain links TRBV7-2 with TRBJ2-7; 7 bases agree with TRBD1. Germline V gene data show CDR1 as SGHTA and CDR2 as FQGNSA. CDR3 length equals 14 residues. V lost 1 base, J lost 6 bases, and 6 bases stayed unmatched. The CDR3: CASSLGDRVGEQYF. The CDR3 region has the DNA TGTGCCAGCAGCTTAGGAGACAGGGTAGGCGAGCAGTACTTC. The whole variable domain, filled in from reference TRBV7-2 and TRBJ2-7, reads GAGVSQSPSNKVTEKGKDVELRCDPISGHTALYWYRQSLGQGLEFLIYFQGNSAPDKSGLPSDRFSAERTGGSVSTLTIQRTQQEDSAVYLCASSLGDRVGEQYFGPGTRLTVT.

This clonotype showed up just a few times. The chain has TRBV27 and TRBJ2-1; 11 bases map to TRBD2. J was trimmed by 14 bases and V by 3 bases; bases with no gene match: 3. This CDR3 has 12 residues. CDR1 is MNHEY, CDR2 SMNVEV, per germline (reference sequence). Here the CDR3 DNA reads TGTGCCAGCAGTTTCATAGCGGGGGGGAAGTTCTTC. Translation gives CASSFIAGGKFF.

This clonotype has a count of ten or more. V gene TRBV4-1 combines with J gene TRBJ1-6; D gene unclear. Germline V CDR1 and CDR2: MGHRA, YSYEKL. The V end was cut by 1 base, the J end by 10 bases, with 14 bases between. CDR3 length equals 15 residues. The chain's CDR3 is CASSQGRTNGSPLHF. The CDR3 DNA sequence: TGCGCCAGCAGCCAAGGGCGGACGAACGGGTCACCCCTCCACTTT.

This clonotype was seen a few times. This rearrangement joins TRBV18 to TRBJ2-5; D gene uncertain. Deletions cut 2 bases from V and 0 bases from J, with 7 bases between. Germline assignment: CDR1 KGHSH and CDR2 LQKENI. CDR3 length: 14 amino acids. This CDR3 is CASSPIPDQETQYF. The CDR3 DNA sequence: TGTGCCAGCTCACCAATTCCAGACCAAGAGACCCAGTACTTC.

The rearrangement uses TRBV4-1 and TRBJ1-4; D uncertain. This CDR3 is built from 16 residues. The V gene lost 4 bases and the J gene lost 8 bases, with 20 bases spanning the gap. The germline V gene encodes CDR1 MGHRA and CDR2 YSYEKL. The chain's CDR3 is CASSPTAARGREKLFF. CDR3 sequence (DNA): TGCGCCAGCAGCCCCACAGCTGCCCGGGGAAGAGAAAAACTGTTTTTT.

The chain links TRBV12-5 to TRBJ2-1; TRBD2 might be the D (5 bases). The CDR3 is 13 amino acids. Germline CDR1 LGHNT, CDR2 FRNRAP. V lost 1 base and J 9 bases, leaving 10 bases between the germline ends. The CDR3 is CASGLETSSEQFF. CDR3 coding DNA: TGTGCTAGTGGTTTGGAAACTAGTAGTGAGCAGTTCTTC.

This clonotype has ten or more counts. The junction does not match germline at one end; this may be a read error. The rearrangement uses TRBV7-7 and TRBJ2-5; 11 nucleotides match TRBD1. CDR1 and CDR2 (germline): SSHAT, FNYEAQ (reference sequence). CDR3 size: 16 residues. The CDR3 nucleotides read TGTGCTAGCAGCTTAGCAGGACAGGGGGCCGGAGAGACCCAGTACTTC. This translates into CASSLAGQGAGETQYF.

In this sample, this clonotype turned up many times. The chain carries TRBV20-1 and TRBJ2-7; 8 positions match TRBD2. V dropped 3 bases and J dropped 2; count of bases not matched to a gene: 9. From germline, CDR1 is DFQATT and CDR2 SNEGSKA (reference sequence). The CDR3 consists of 15 residues. The CDR3 reads CSARGRGGGTYEQYF. The CDR3 DNA follows: TGCAGTGCTAGGGGTCGTGGCGGGGGGACCTACGAGCAGTACTTC.

J is TRBJ2-1 and V is TRBV24-1; D is perhaps TRBD2 (7 bases). The CDR3 length is 15 residues. Looked up from germline, CDR1 is KGHDR and CDR2 is SFDVKD. The V end lost 1 base, the J end lost 6 bases, and 12 bases lay between the germline ends. The CDR3: CATSDFLRGANEQFF. The CDR3 DNA follows: TGTGCCACCAGTGATTTCCTCCGGGGGGCCAATGAGCAGTTCTTC.

This clonotype was detected ten times or more. The rearrangement uses TRBV5-1 and TRBJ2-7, with D perhaps given as TRBD1 or TRBD2 (5 bases each). Deletions cut 0 bases from V and 0 bases from J, with 22 bases between. There are 19 residues in the CDR3. Germline assignment: CDR1 SGHRS and CDR2 YFSETQ. CDR3 amino acids: CASSLALPISRDVSYEQYF. DNA for the CDR3: TGCGCCAGCAGCTTGGCACTTCCTATCAGCCGGGACGTCTCCTACGAGCAGTACTTC.

This clonotype was observed many times. This chain connects TRBV4-2 to TRBJ2-5; TRBD2 aligns across 12 bases. Unmatched junction bases numbered 15, after V lost 3 bases and J lost 7 bases. Germline V gives CDR1 LGHNA, CDR2 YNFKEQ. The CDR3 length is 18 residues. As DNA, the CDR3 is TGTGCCAGCAGCCACGGGGCTAGCGGGGGGGCCGATGGTGGGACCCAGTACTTC. It codes for CASSHGASGGADGGTQYF.

There are many counts of this clonotype. V usage is TRBV12-3 or TRBV12-4 and J usage is TRBJ1-2; weak D call: TRBD1 (5 bases). V lost 1 base to trimming and J lost 2 bases, with 8 bases between them. This CDR3 region has 14 residues. CDR3 bases: TGTGCCAGCAGTTTAGGGGACGGAAACTATGGCTACACCTTC. This codes for CASSLGDGNYGYTF.

The gene calls are TRBV5-6 and TRBJ2-5; no clear D. Trimming pared 4 bases from V and 2 bases from J, leaving 9 bases between. Germline V gene sequence: CDR1 SGHDT, CDR2 YYEEEE. This CDR3 comprises 13 residues. CDR3 DNA sequence: TGTGCCAGCAGCCCGAATCTACAAGAGACCCAGTACTTC. Amino acids: CASSPNLQETQYF. The full variable domain, completed using reference TRBV5-6 and TRBJ2-5, is DAGVTQSPTHLIKTRGQQVTLRCSPKSGHDTVSWYQQALGQGPQFIFQYYEEEERQRGNFPDRFSGHQFPNYSSELNVNALLLGDSALYLCASSPNLQETQYFGPGTRLLVL.

This sequence joins TRBV10-3 and TRBJ1-3, with no clear D. Between the trimmed V and J ends, which lost 2 bases and 4 bases, there was a span of 12 bases. The CDR3 length is 15 residues. Germline CDR1 and CDR2: ENHRY and SYGVKD. The CDR3 here is CAISENVAAGNTIYF. The CDR3 DNA is TGTGCCATCAGTGAGAATGTGGCAGCGGGAAACACCATATATTTT.

The sample holds many counts of this clonotype. V usage is TRBV4-1 and J usage is TRBJ2-7; TRBD2 matches 10 bases. The CDR3 covers 16 residues. The germline V gene has CDR1 MGHRA and CDR2 YSYEKL. With 4 bases clipped from V and 3 bases from J, the junction kept 9 bases outside the gene matches. The CDR3 DNA sequence: TGCGCCAGCAGCCCGGCTAGCGGGGGAGCTAACTACGAGCAGTACTTC. Residues: CASSPASGGANYEQYF.